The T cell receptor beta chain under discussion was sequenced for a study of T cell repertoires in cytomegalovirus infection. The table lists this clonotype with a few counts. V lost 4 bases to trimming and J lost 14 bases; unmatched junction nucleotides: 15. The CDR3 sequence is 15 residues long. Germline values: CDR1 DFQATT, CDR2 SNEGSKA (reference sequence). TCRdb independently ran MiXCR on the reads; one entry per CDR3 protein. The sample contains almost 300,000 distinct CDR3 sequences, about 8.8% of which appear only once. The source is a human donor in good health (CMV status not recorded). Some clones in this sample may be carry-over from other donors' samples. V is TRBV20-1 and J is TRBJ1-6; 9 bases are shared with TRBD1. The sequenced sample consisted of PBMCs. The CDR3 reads CSAKEPGQGLGALHF. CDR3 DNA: TGCAGTGCTAAAGAACCGGGACAGGGACTAGGGGCCCTCCACTTT.